Here is one TCR beta chain with its context. Its antigen is not known. The sample comes from a study of T cell clones after liver transplantation. The wider study: A pre-transplant mixed lymphocyte reaction with TCRbeta sequencing defined graft-donor-reactive clones followed in post-transplant blood. HCV positivity affected three of eight recipients; the rest lacked autoimmune or viral indications.

The data were produced by immunoSEQ multiplex PCR, yet TCRdb's version contains in-frame clones alone and is incomplete. The sample yields 98,000 or so clones, 80% to 85% seen once. General study points: Post-transplant time points were not standardized, so conclusions are preliminary.

With 5 bases removed from V and 4 bases from J, the gap between germline ends came to 17 bases. Germline loops: CDR1 SEHNR, CDR2 FQNEAQ (reference sequence). The CDR3 has 15 residues. CD3+CD4+ and CD3+CD8+ cells were FACS-sorted from thawed unstimulated PBMCs. This clonotype originated in a human donor who received a liver transplant. Sequencing was performed on CD4+ T cells from blood, taken before liver transplant. V is TRBV7-9 and J is TRBJ2-5; D possibly corresponds to TRBD2 (6 bases). In DNA form, the CDR3 reads TGTGCCAGCAGCCACCGAGGGGACTCGGGAGAGACCCAGTACTTC. It encodes CASSHRGDSGETQYF.